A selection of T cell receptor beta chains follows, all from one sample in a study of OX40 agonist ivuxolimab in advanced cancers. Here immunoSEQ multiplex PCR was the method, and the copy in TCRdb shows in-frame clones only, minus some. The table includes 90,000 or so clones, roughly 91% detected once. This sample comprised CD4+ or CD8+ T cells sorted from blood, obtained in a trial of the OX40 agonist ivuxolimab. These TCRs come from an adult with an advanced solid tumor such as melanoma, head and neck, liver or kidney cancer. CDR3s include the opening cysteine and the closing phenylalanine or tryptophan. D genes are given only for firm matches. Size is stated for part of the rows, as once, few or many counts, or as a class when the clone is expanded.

CDR3aa: CASKGQGAKGVYGYTF; CDR3nt: TGTGCCTCCAAGGGCCAGGGGGCAAAAGGGGTCTATGGCTACACCTTC; abundance: .; v_gene: TRBV21-1; d_gene: .; j_gene: TRBJ1-2
CDR3aa: CASSRGQGYEQYF; CDR3nt: TGTGCCAGCAGTAGGGGACAGGGCTACGAGCAGTACTTC; abundance: .; v_gene: TRBV6-6; d_gene: TRBD1; j_gene: TRBJ2-7
CDR3aa: CASSYGRGNTIYF; CDR3nt: TGTGCCAGCAGCTACGGGCGCGGAAACACCATATATTTT; abundance: .; v_gene: TRBV6-5; d_gene: .; j_gene: TRBJ1-3
CDR3aa: CASSSRAQGVQFF; CDR3nt: TGTGCCAGCAGCTCCCGGGCCCAGGGAGTGCAGTTCTTC; abundance: .; v_gene: TRBV5-5; d_gene: .; j_gene: TRBJ2-1
CDR3aa: CASSQDRGLASYEQYF; CDR3nt: TGTGCCAGCAGCCAAGATAGGGGACTAGCCTCCTACGAGCAGTACTTC; abundance: .; v_gene: TRBV4-2; d_gene: TRBD2; j_gene: TRBJ2-7
CDR3aa: CAWSNPAVGGTEAFF; CDR3nt: TGTGCCTGGAGTAACCCAGCAGTGGGGGGCACTGAAGCTTTCTTT; abundance: .; v_gene: TRBV30; d_gene: .; j_gene: TRBJ1-1
CDR3aa: CASSFGAANEQYF; CDR3nt: TGTGCCAGCAGTTTCGGTGCGGCTAACGAGCAGTACTTC; abundance: .; v_gene: TRBV28; d_gene: .; j_gene: TRBJ2-7
CDR3aa: CASSKLRRDGAGNTIYF; CDR3nt: TGTGCCAGCAGCAAGCTCCGCAGGGACGGAGCTGGAAACACCATATATTTT; abundance: .; v_gene: TRBV21-1; d_gene: .; j_gene: TRBJ1-3
CDR3aa: CASSHQDRGDGYTF; CDR3nt: TGCGCCAGCAGCCATCAGGACAGGGGGGATGGCTACACCTTC; abundance: few; v_gene: TRBV4-1; d_gene: TRBD1; j_gene: TRBJ1-2
CDR3aa: CASSQLAIEQFF; CDR3nt: TGTGCCAGCAGCCAACTAGCGATCGAGCAGTTCTTC; abundance: .; v_gene: TRBV5-6; d_gene: TRBD2; j_gene: TRBJ2-1
CDR3aa: CASSAGGEQYF; CDR3nt: TGTGCCAGCAGTGCAGGGGGCGAGCAGTACTTC; abundance: .; v_gene: TRBV25-1; d_gene: TRBD1; j_gene: TRBJ2-7
CDR3aa: CASSGDRGDFYEQYF; CDR3nt: TGTGCCAGCAGCGGGGACAGGGGGGATTTCTACGAGCAGTACTTC; abundance: .; v_gene: TRBV11-2; d_gene: TRBD1; j_gene: TRBJ2-7
CDR3aa: CASRLGGKSTDTQYF; CDR3nt: TGTGCCAGCAGGCTGGGCGGGAAGAGCACAGATACGCAGTATTTT; abundance: .; v_gene: TRBV2; d_gene: .; j_gene: TRBJ2-3
CDR3aa: CTSSQLGGTGTYEQYF; CDR3nt: TGCACCAGCAGCCAATTAGGTGGGACAGGGACCTACGAGCAGTACTTC; abundance: .; v_gene: TRBV1; d_gene: .; j_gene: TRBJ2-7
CDR3aa: CASSLGGSRETQYF; CDR3nt: TGCGCCAGCAGCTTGGGCGGGAGTAGGGAGACCCAGTACTTC; abundance: .; v_gene: TRBV5-1; d_gene: TRBD2; j_gene: TRBJ2-5
CDR3aa: CASSTGQHYNEQFF; CDR3nt: TGTGCCAGCAGCACGGGACAGCATTACAATGAGCAGTTCTTC; abundance: .; v_gene: TRBV11-3; d_gene: TRBD1; j_gene: TRBJ2-1
CDR3aa: CASSQLPSGRSYEQYF; CDR3nt: TGTGCCAGCAGCCAGCTTCCTAGCGGGAGATCCTACGAGCAGTACTTC; abundance: .; v_gene: TRBV14; d_gene: TRBD2; j_gene: TRBJ2-7
CDR3aa: CASSVSGGAFGYTF; CDR3nt: TGCGCCAGCAGTGTATCAGGGGGCGCGTTTGGCTACACCTTC; abundance: .; v_gene: TRBV10-2; d_gene: TRBD1; j_gene: TRBJ1-2
CDR3aa: CASSQGTSGGQKLETQYF; CDR3nt: TGCGCCAGCAGCCAAGGGACTAGCGGAGGCCAAAAATTGGAGACCCAGTACTTC; abundance: .; v_gene: TRBV4-1; d_gene: TRBD2; j_gene: TRBJ2-5
CDR3aa: CASSPPGTGFGGYTF; CDR3nt: TGTGCCAGCAGCCCCCCCGGGACAGGGTTTGGAGGCTACACCTTC; abundance: few; v_gene: TRBV28; d_gene: TRBD1; j_gene: TRBJ1-2
CDR3aa: CASSDGGRGWTEAFF; CDR3nt: TGTGCCAGCAGTGACGGGGGCAGGGGATGGACTGAAGCTTTCTTT; abundance: once; v_gene: TRBV25-1; d_gene: .; j_gene: TRBJ1-1
CDR3aa: CASSLEGQSGYEQYF; CDR3nt: TGTGCCAGCAGCTTAGAGGGCCAAAGTGGCTACGAGCAGTACTTC; abundance: .; v_gene: TRBV7-8; d_gene: .; j_gene: TRBJ2-7
CDR3aa: CATEDRDQPQHF; CDR3nt: TGTGCCACTGAGGACAGAGATCAGCCCCAGCATTTT; abundance: once; v_gene: TRBV19; d_gene: .; j_gene: TRBJ1-5
CDR3aa: CASSRGTGGQETQYF; CDR3nt: TGCGCCAGCAGCCGCGGGACAGGGGGCCAGGAGACCCAGTACTTC; abundance: .; v_gene: TRBV4-3; d_gene: TRBD1; j_gene: TRBJ2-5
CDR3aa: CASTQVGETQYF; CDR3nt: TGTGCCAGCACCCAAGTAGGGGAGACCCAGTACTTC; abundance: .; v_gene: TRBV5-4; d_gene: .; j_gene: TRBJ2-5
CDR3aa: CASSPPLKDEQYF; CDR3nt: TGTGCCAGCTCACCACCGTTAAAAGACGAGCAGTACTTC; abundance: .; v_gene: TRBV18; d_gene: .; j_gene: TRBJ2-7
CDR3aa: CASSWGQGVETQYF; CDR3nt: TGTGCCAGCAGCTGGGGGCAGGGAGTGGAGACCCAGTACTTC; abundance: .; v_gene: TRBV7-8; d_gene: .; j_gene: TRBJ2-5